A single sample is the source of the 9 T cell receptor beta chains below, sequenced in a study of spatial heterogeneity in lung cancer. Notes on the study in general: The number of expanded tumor alpha and beta chains correlated with mutation number.

As for time point: sample taken at primary tumor resection. The antigens these receptors bind are not known. Using its own MiXCR run on the 5' RACE reads, TCRdb lists one record per CDR3 protein. The repertoire holds some 2,000 distinct CDR3 sequences, with about 15% as singletons. The source material was lung tumor tissue, sampled at surgery. Receptors were obtained from a male donor with early-stage non-small cell lung cancer.

The table lists this clonotype with many counts. The chain joins TRBV14 to TRBJ1-1; D gene uncertain. Per the germline V gene, CDR1 is SGHDN and CDR2 is FVKESK. Trimming stripped 2 bases from V and 0 bases from J, with 4 bases between. The CDR3 consists of 13 residues. The DNA for the CDR3 is TGTGCCAGCAGCCAACACTTGAACACTGAAGCTTTCTTT. Its translation: CASSQHLNTEAFF.

This clonotype was picked up many times. CDR3 bases: TGTGCCAGCTCACCACTGGAGGGTATCTCATCTGGAAACACCATATATTTT. This encodes CASSPLEGISSGNTIYF. The chain recombines TRBV18 with TRBJ1-3; D unresolved. The CDR3 consists of 17 residues. Germline-derived CDR1 and CDR2 are KGHSH and LQKENI. V gave up 1 base and J gave up 1 base, with 14 bases separating them. Combining the CDR3 with reference TRBV18 and TRBJ1-3 gives the whole variable domain NAGVMQNPRHLVRRRGQEARLRCSPMKGHSHVYWYRQLPEEGLKFMVYLQKENIIDESGMPKERFSAEFPKEGPSILRIQQVVRGDSAAYFCASSPLEGISSGNTIYFGEGSWLTVV.

This clonotype was seen repeatedly, ten times or more. The V and J genes are TRBV24-1 and TRBJ2-3; tentative D call: TRBD2 (6 bases). V gave up 5 bases and J gave up 3 bases, with 11 bases separating them. The germline gives CDR1 KGHDR, CDR2 SFDVKD. This CDR3 is 14 amino acids long. CDR3 sequence (DNA): TGTGCCACCAGTGGGAGGGGAGCAACAGATACGCAGTATTTT. Its protein is CATSGRGATDTQYF.

This clonotype is labeled as medium-sized (0.01 to 0.1%). This rearrangement joins TRBV7-3 to TRBJ1-1; no clear D. CDR3 length equals 13 residues. V lost 4 bases and J 4 bases, leaving 10 bases between the germline ends. Germline loops: CDR1 SGHTA, CDR2 FQGTGA. The CDR3 loop is CASSSTTFTEAFF. The CDR3 DNA sequence: TGTGCCAGCAGCTCGACTACCTTCACTGAAGCTTTCTTT.

The chain joins TRBV5-4 to TRBJ2-7, with D possibly being TRBD1 (6 bases). CDR1 and CDR2 (germline): SGHNT, YYREEE (reference sequence). The CDR3 length is 14 residues. V lost 3 bases, J lost 0 bases, and 10 bases lay in between. The CDR3 DNA is TGTGCCAGCAGCTATGGGACACCCTCCTACGAGCAGTACTTC. It codes for CASSYGTPSYEQYF.

The chain is built from TRBV11-3 and TRBJ2-3; D gene unclear. The CDR3 contains 12 residues. Germline CDR1 reads SGHNT; CDR2 reads YENEEA. V lost 4 bases to trimming and J lost 2 bases, with 4 bases between them. CDR3 sequence (DNA): TGTGCCAGCAGCTCCAACACAGATACGCAGTATTTT. Encoded protein: CASSSNTDTQYF.

The rearrangement joins TRBV13 to TRBJ1-2; no clear D. CDR1 is PRHDT, CDR2 FYEKMQ, per germline (reference sequence). V lost 5 bases and J lost 4, with 14 bases in between. There are 14 residues in the CDR3. In nucleotides, the CDR3 is TGTGCCAGCAGCCCTCAGACATTTCTCTATGGCTACACCTTC. It is translated as CASSPQTFLYGYTF. Using reference TRBV13 and TRBJ1-2 for the parts outside the CDR3, the full variable domain is AAGVIQSPRHLIKEKRETATLKCYPIPRHDTVYWYQQGPGQDPQFLISFYEKMQSDKGSIPDRFSAQQFSDYHSELNMSSLELGDSALYFCASSPQTFLYGYTFGSGTRLTVV.

Only a few counts were recorded for this clonotype. V is TRBV4-3 and J is TRBJ1-2; the match to TRBD1 covers 9 bases. V lost 1 base to trimming and J lost 8 bases; unmatched junction nucleotides: 8. Per the germline V gene, CDR1 is LGHNA and CDR2 is YSLEER. CDR3 length: 15 amino acids. The CDR3 coding sequence is TGCGCCAGCAGCCAAGGGGAATGGACAGGGGAGGGCTACACCTTC. Protein product: CASSQGEWTGEGYTF.

In this sample, this clonotype is medium-sized. This rearrangement joins TRBV4-2 to TRBJ2-2; D is tentatively TRBD1 or TRBD2 (5 bases each). The V and J ends lost 4 bases and 5 bases respectively, with 17 bases between them. The CDR3 length is 16 residues. Germline V CDR1 and CDR2: LGHNA, YNFKEQ. The CDR3 reads CASSRREGSGTGELFF. CDR3 nucleotide sequence: TGTGCCAGCAGCCGTCGTGAGGGGAGCGGAACCGGGGAGCTGTTTTTT.